The clone carrying this TCR beta chain came up a few times. The antigen is unknown. V shed 1 base, J shed 8 bases, and the junction held 7 bases outside the gene matches. CDR1 SGHVS and CDR2 FNYEAQ come from the germline V gene. The CDR3 consists of 15 residues. This sample is part of a study of identical twins. Study findings and constraints: Invariant MAIT and iNKT cells could partly confound zero-insertion analyses. While abundant cord blood beta clonotypes carried fewer insertions, memory repertoires showed no such pattern. The models systematically underestimated how much out-of-frame TCR alpha was shared in monozygotic twins.

cDNA molecules carried unique molecular identifiers, and template switching added a universal primer site. TCRdb redid the calling of the 5' RACE reads with MiXCR, one entry per CDR3 protein. The sample holds approximately 700,000 distinct CDR3 sequences, around 6% seen once. The chain is built from TRBV7-6 and TRBJ1-4, with 7 bases that match TRBD1. Sequenced: naive T cells sorted from blood. This sequence was found in a man aged 18 to 29 in good health. The CDR3 is CASSLVRGRTEKLFF. Here the CDR3 DNA reads TGTGCCAGCAGCTTAGTGAGGGGGCGCACGGAAAAACTGTTTTTT.